These T cell receptor beta chains were read from a single sample in a study of T cell repertoires in cytomegalovirus infection. TCRdb recomputed calls from the reads with MiXCR, one row per CDR3 protein. The sample gives hundreds of thousands of distinct CDR3 sequences, approximately 22% of which show up once; about 18% is in the top ten. The sequenced sample was CD8+ T cells from PBMCs. All receptors derive from a human donor in good health (CMV status not recorded). Some clones in this sample may be carry-over from other donors' samples. Both conserved end residues are part of each CDR3. Each record gives: J gene, V gene, clone size, D gene, CDR3 protein, CDR3 DNA. D genes are given only for firm matches. Size values are once, few and many counts, or a class for expanded clones, and some rows have none.

>TRBJ1-2|TRBV7-6|NA|TRBD1
CASSQAGTGGGYTF
TGTGCCAGCAGCCAAGCCGGGACAGGAGGGGGCTACACCTTC
>TRBJ2-7|TRBV5-1|many|NA
CASSLRETYEQYF
TGCGCCAGCAGCTTGAGGGAGACCTACGAGCAGTACTTC
>TRBJ2-7|TRBV7-2|few|TRBD1
CASSLNRGLEEQYF
TGTGCCAGCAGCTTGAACAGGGGGTTGGAAGAGCAGTACTTC
>TRBJ2-2|TRBV11-2|NA|NA
CASSRDPHKPNTGELFF
TGTGCCAGCAGCCGGGACCCGCATAAACCGAACACCGGGGAGCTGTTTTTT
>TRBJ2-1|TRBV6-1|few|NA
CASEGGGHSYNEQFF
TGTGCCAGCGAAGGCGGGGGCCACTCCTACAATGAGCAGTTCTTC
>TRBJ1-2|TRBV6-6|few|NA
CASSYSISDRAGEGYTF
TGTGCCAGCAGTTACTCGATCTCCGACAGAGCGGGCGAGGGCTACACCTTC
>TRBJ2-5|TRBV6-5|few|NA
CASSYPGGGGPQETQYF
TGTGCCAGCAGTTACCCAGGGGGCGGGGGCCCGCAAGAGACCCAGTACTTC
>TRBJ2-7|TRBV2|NA|NA
CASSEEGRVPSYEQYF
TGTGCCAGCAGTGAAGAAGGGCGGGTCCCCTCCTACGAGCAGTACTTC
>TRBJ1-2|TRBV7-2|many|NA
CASSSGRGAEHGYTF
TGTGCCAGCAGCTCCGGGCGGGGGGCTGAGCATGGCTACACCTTC
>TRBJ2-1|TRBV20-1|NA|TRBD2
CSARGTSAAYNEQFF
TGCAGTGCTAGAGGGACTAGCGCCGCCTACAATGAGCAGTTCTTC
>TRBJ1-5|TRBV27|NA|NA
CASSLFGGYSNQPQHF
TGTGCCAGCAGTTTATTTGGGGGTTATAGCAATCAGCCCCAGCATTTT
>TRBJ2-5|TRBV7-9|many|NA
CASSPNSEETQYF
TGTGCCAGCAGTCCTAATAGCGAAGAGACCCAGTACTTC
>TRBJ1-3|TRBV7-9|medium-sized|NA
CASSFHDRQGFGSTIYF
TGTGCCAGCAGCTTCCACGACCGGCAGGGTTTTGGAAGCACCATATATTTT
>TRBJ2-7|TRBV12-3/TRBV12-4|many|TRBD2
CASSLVSSGFSYEQYF
TGTGCCAGCAGTTTAGTTTCTAGCGGATTCTCCTACGAGCAGTACTTC
>TRBJ2-2|TRBV12-3/TRBV12-4|few|NA
CASRVTGNTGELFF
TGTGCCAGCAGGGTGACAGGGAACACCGGGGAGCTGTTTTTT
>TRBJ1-2|TRBV28|NA|NA
CASQATREGYGYTF
TGTGCCAGTCAAGCGACCAGGGAGGGCTATGGCTACACCTTC
>TRBJ1-2|TRBV7-9|few|NA
CASSPQVGYTF
TGTGCCAGCAGCCCCCAGGTGGGCTACACCTTC
>TRBJ1-3|TRBV20-1|NA|NA
CSALNRGSTGNTIYF
TGCAGTGCTTTGAACCGGGGGAGCACTGGAAACACCATATATTTT
>TRBJ2-1|TRBV6-2/TRBV6-3|NA|TRBD1
CASSYSRSLSGQGLNEQFF
TGTGCCAGCAGTTACTCCCGGAGTCTGAGCGGACAGGGTTTGAATGAGCAGTTCTTC
>TRBJ2-2|TRBV7-3|NA|TRBD1
CASSSDRGDTGELFF
TGTGCCAGCAGCTCGGACAGGGGAGACACCGGGGAGCTGTTTTTT
>TRBJ2-5|TRBV6-6|NA|TRBD1
CASSYQGGGETQYF
TGTGCCAGCAGTTACCAAGGGGGCGGCGAGACCCAGTACTTC
>TRBJ2-1|TRBV6-1|NA|TRBD2
CASNQGLAEQFF
TGTGCCAGCAACCAAGGACTAGCCGAGCAGTTCTTC
>TRBJ1-2|TRBV29-1|NA|NA
CSADTDSLYGYTF
TGCAGCGCGGATACGGACAGTCTCTATGGCTACACCTTC
>TRBJ2-1|TRBV7-9|NA|NA
CASSLVGVEQFF
TGTGCCAGCAGCTTGGTTGGGGTTGAGCAGTTCTTC
>TRBJ2-7|TRBV7-9|many|NA
CASSRRGSYEQYF
TGTGCCAGCAGCCGCAGGGGTTCCTACGAGCAGTACTTC
>TRBJ2-1|TRBV7-2|many|NA
CASSPSLAGENEQFF
TGTGCCAGCAGCCCCTCACTAGCTGGGGAAAATGAGCAGTTCTTC
>TRBJ2-1|TRBV29-1|NA|TRBD1
CSVLGQGSYNEQFF
TGCAGCGTTCTTGGACAGGGCTCCTACAATGAGCAGTTCTTC
>TRBJ1-2|TRBV7-9|many|TRBD1
CASSEPPGGHNYGYTF
TGTGCCAGCAGCGAACCTCCAGGGGGCCATAACTATGGCTACACCTTC